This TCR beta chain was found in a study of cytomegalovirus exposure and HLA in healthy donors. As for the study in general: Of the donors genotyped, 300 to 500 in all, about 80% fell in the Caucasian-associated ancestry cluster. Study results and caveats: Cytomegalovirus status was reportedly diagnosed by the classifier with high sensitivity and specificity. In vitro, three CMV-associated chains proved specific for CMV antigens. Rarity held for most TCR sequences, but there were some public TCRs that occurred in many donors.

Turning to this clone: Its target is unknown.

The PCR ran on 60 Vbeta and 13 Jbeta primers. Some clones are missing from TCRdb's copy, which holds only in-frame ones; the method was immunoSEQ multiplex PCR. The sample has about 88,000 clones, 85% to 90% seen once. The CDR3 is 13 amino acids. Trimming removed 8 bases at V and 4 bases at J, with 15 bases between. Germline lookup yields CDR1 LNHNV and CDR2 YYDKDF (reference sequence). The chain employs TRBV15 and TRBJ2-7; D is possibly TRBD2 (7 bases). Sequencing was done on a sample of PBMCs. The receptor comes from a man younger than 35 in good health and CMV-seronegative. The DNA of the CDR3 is TGTGCCACCTCTCCGGGGGGCATGTACGAGCAGTACTTC. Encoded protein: CATSPGGMYEQYF.